This T cell receptor beta chain was captured by sequencing in a study of identical twins' blood T cells. Study observations and caveats: Shared CDR3 clonotype counts between two donors mainly tracked the product of their cloneset sizes, twins included.

This clonotype was counted only a few times. The antigen is undetermined. Libraries were made from RNA as TCR cDNA, using a modified protocol. Each TCR cDNA library carried sample-specific barcodes on both ends. TCRdb processed the 5' RACE reads anew with MiXCR; each CDR3 protein has one entry. Seen here are roughly 380,000 distinct CDR3 sequences, roughly 28% observed once, and the top ten hold 6.1%. Sequencing was done on a sample of PBMCs. The clonotype originates from a woman between 18 and 55 years old in good health.

The CDR3 region is CASSNGGREREQFF. The DNA for the CDR3 is TGTGCCAGCAGCAATGGGGGGAGGGAGCGCGAGCAGTTCTTC. This chain links TRBV21-1 with TRBJ2-1; the D segment call TRBD2 is taken from the table without a DNA check. TRBV21-1 is labeled a pseudogene. This CDR3 has 14 residues.